A single T cell receptor (beta chain) is shown here with its context. The record originates from a study of blood T cell repertoires in COVID-19. The overall study: The study drew acute and convalescent COVID-19 samples from the United States, Italy and Spain. T cells, B-cell-depleted T cells, or PBMCs provided the cDNA or gDNA that served as material.

Sequenced by immunoSEQ multiplex PCR; TCRdb stores in-frame clones only, minus some. The sample consists of under 500,000 clones, around 87% of them appearing once. CDR3 length equals 15 residues. Germline-derived CDR1 and CDR2 are SNHLY and FYNNEI. Trimming took 4 bases from V and 0 from J, leaving 12 bases between them. Participants, roughly 18 to 100 years old, spanned about two dozen US areas. The specimen sequenced was PBMCs or T cells enriched from blood (not recorded which). The chain links TRBV2 to TRBJ1-1; a weak D match, TRBD1 (5 bases). The receptor's source is a man aged 25-40 years who had recovered from COVID-19. CDR3 loop: CASSVRGSVNTEAFF. The DNA for the CDR3 is TGTGCCAGCAGTGTTAGGGGCAGCGTGAACACTGAAGCTTTCTTT.